These 26 T cell receptor beta chains originate from one sample sequenced in a study of blood T cell repertoires in COVID-19. Assay used: immunoSEQ multiplex PCR; TCRdb lists only in-frame clones, some missing. The sample holds tens of thousands of clones, roughly 81% seen once. Sequenced input: peripheral blood. The receptors here all came from a woman aged 65 to 85 with acute or convalescent COVID-19.

This clone was seen once. CDR3 region: CASGLVRGSGTSYNEQFF. The CDR3 nucleotides are TGTGCTAGTGGTTTGGTACGAGGTAGCGGGACATCCTACAATGAGCAGTTCTTC. The J gene is TRBJ2-1, the V gene TRBV12-5; 8 bases fit TRBD2. The CDR3 is made up of 18 amino acids. With 0 bases clipped from V and 1 base from J, the junction kept 8 bases outside the gene matches. Germline-derived CDR1 and CDR2 are LGHNT and FRNRAP.

The chain employs TRBV23-1 and TRBJ2-7, with 7 bases aligning to TRBD1. TRBV23-1 is placed among ORFs of uncertain function. The CDR3 runs 15 residues. Trimming removed 6 bases from V and 2 bases from J; junction bases left unmatched: 10. As DNA, the CDR3 is TGCGCCAGCAGCCTAGAGGACAGGTTAACCTACGAGCAGTACTTC. The encoded protein is CASSLEDRLTYEQYF.

The chain links TRBV19 to TRBJ2-7, with D maybe TRBD1 (6 bases). Germline CDR1 is LNHDA and CDR2 is SQIVND (reference sequence). The V end lost 1 base, the J end lost 4 bases, and 14 bases lay between the germline ends. The CDR3 has 15 residues. The CDR3 DNA reads TGTGCCAGTAGTATAGGTGGCAGGGGTACTTACGAGCAGTACTTC. Translated, it gives CASSIGGRGTYEQYF.

The rearrangement links TRBV28 to TRBJ1-6, with D possibly TRBD1 on 6 matching bases. This CDR3 has 14 amino acids. Germline V lookup: CDR1 MDHEN, CDR2 SYDVKM. Trimming took off 5 bases at V and 10 bases at J, with 15 bases between the two ends. The CDR3 is CASSPQGFRSPLHF. The CDR3 region has the DNA TGTGCCAGCAGTCCCCAGGGGTTTCGCTCACCCCTCCACTTT.

This chain connects TRBV28 to TRBJ1-4, with 8 nucleotides matching TRBD1. CDR1 and CDR2 (germline): MDHEN, SYDVKM. The CDR3 totals 15 residues. J was trimmed by 7 bases and V by 7 bases; bases with no gene match: 11. This CDR3 is CASTTWAGGSEKLFF. The DNA of the CDR3 is TGTGCCAGCACCACCTGGGCAGGGGGCAGTGAAAAACTGTTTTTT.

The chain combines TRBV7-3 with TRBJ2-1, with D maybe TRBD2 (5 bases). Germline V gene lookup returns CDR1 SGHTA and CDR2 FQGTGA. V was clipped by 0 bases and J by 5 bases, with 17 bases between them. This CDR3 is built from 17 residues. This chain's CDR3 is CASSLTGEAAGNNEQFF. For the CDR3, the DNA is TGTGCCAGCAGCTTAACGGGTGAAGCGGCTGGCAACAATGAGCAGTTCTTC.

Here the CDR3 DNA reads TGTGCCAACCGACTAGTATCGACCGGGGAGCTGTTTTTT. This gives the protein CANRLVSTGELFF. V and J are TRBV2 and TRBJ2-2; D possibly corresponds to TRBD2 (6 bases). V was cut by 10 bases and J by 5 bases, with 14 bases left in between. The CDR3 contains 13 residues. Germline V lookup: CDR1 SNHLY, CDR2 FYNNEI.

The CDR3 spells CASSLRGLADNEQFF. DNA of the CDR3: TGCGCCAGCAGCTTGAGAGGTCTAGCGGACAATGAGCAGTTCTTC. The V call is TRBV5-1, the J call TRBJ2-1, with 7 bases identical to TRBD2. CDR3 length: 15 residues. Unmatched junction bases numbered 6, after V lost 1 base and J lost 5 bases. Germline lookup yields CDR1 SGHRS and CDR2 YFSETQ.

CDR3 region: CASSLGTALAKNIQYF. The DNA for the CDR3 is TGCGCCAGCAGCCTCGGGACAGCTTTAGCCAAAAACATTCAGTACTTC. The J gene is TRBJ2-4, the V gene TRBV4-1; 7 nucleotides align to TRBD1. This CDR3 contains 16 residues. Trimming took 4 bases from V and 0 from J; bases not matched to a gene: 6. Germline CDR1 is MGHRA and CDR2 is YSYEKL.

The rearrangement links TRBV6-5 to TRBJ1-6, with D maybe TRBD1 (5 bases). CDR3 length: 16 amino acids. Trimming removed 1 base at V and 9 bases at J, with 16 bases between. Germline V gives CDR1 MNHEY, CDR2 SVGAGI. CDR3 bases: TGTGCCAGCAGTTACTATCTGGGGGAGGGGACTTCACCCCTCCACTTT. Translating it yields CASSYYLGEGTSPLHF.

The chain is built from TRBV18 and TRBJ2-1, with D unresolved. The germline V and J ends were trimmed by 3 bases and 0 bases, with 15 bases remaining between them. Germline V gene data show CDR1 as KGHSH and CDR2 as LQKENI. This CDR3 region has 17 residues. CDR3 coding DNA: TGTGCCAGCTCACCGCCGCTGTATGGCAGCTCCTACAATGAGCAGTTCTTC. Protein product: CASSPPLYGSSYNEQFF.

The chain uses TRBV29-1 and TRBJ2-2, with D possibly matching TRBD2 (5 bases). CDR1 and CDR2 from the germline V gene are SQVTM and ANQGSEA. V gave up 7 bases and J gave up 1 base, with 22 bases separating them. The CDR3 is 17 residues long. The CDR3: CSALGAAGLLNTGELFF. DNA of the CDR3: TGCAGCGCCCTAGGCGCCGCGGGTTTACTGAACACCGGGGAGCTGTTTTTT.

The rearrangement uses TRBV3-1 (or the pseudogene TRBV3-2) and TRBJ1-1; D gene unclear. The CDR3 loop spans 13 amino acids. CDR1 LGHDT and CDR2 YNNKEL come from the germline V gene (reference sequence). The V end was cut by 0 bases, the J end by 2 bases, with 4 bases between. This CDR3 reads CASSQDRNTEAFF. CDR3 bases: TGTGCCAGCAGCCAAGACAGAAACACTGAAGCTTTCTTT.

This chain uses TRBV7-2 with TRBJ2-1; TRBD1 might be the D (5 bases). The CDR3 runs to 12 residues. CDR1 is SGHTA, CDR2 FQGNSA, per germline. V lost 1 base and J 10 bases, leaving 8 bases between the germline ends. DNA for the CDR3: TGTGCCAGCAGCTTAGATAGACAGGAGCAGTTCTTC. As protein: CASSLDRQEQFF. The variable domain in full, completed from reference TRBV7-2 and TRBJ2-1, reads GAGVSQSPSNKVTEKGKDVELRCDPISGHTALYWYRQSLGQGLEFLIYFQGNSAPDKSGLPSDRFSAERTGGSVSTLTIQRTQQEDSAVYLCASSLDRQEQFFGPGTRLTVL.

This clone was seen a few times. The rearrangement links TRBV5-1 to TRBJ2-3; tentative D call: TRBD1 (5 bases). V was trimmed by 0 bases and J by 5 bases, leaving 10 bases between them. The V gene's germline CDR1 is SGHRS and CDR2 YFSETQ. This CDR3 has 14 amino acids. This CDR3 is CASSLDGRGDTQYF. The CDR3 DNA follows: TGCGCCAGCAGCTTGGACGGAAGGGGAGATACGCAGTATTTT. Combining the CDR3 with reference TRBV5-1 and TRBJ2-3 gives the whole variable domain KAGVTQTPRYLIKTRGQQVTLSCSPISGHRSVSWYQQTPGQGLQFLFEYFSETQRNKGNFPGRFSGRQFSNSRSEMNVSTLELGDSALYLCASSLDGRGDTQYFGPGTRLTVL.

The CDR3 region is CASSENREEKLFF. In nucleotides, the CDR3 is TGTGCCAGCAGTGAGAATCGGGAGGAGAAGCTGTTTTTT. J is TRBJ2-2 and V is TRBV6-2 or TRBV6-3, with TRBD2 matching over 7 bases. CDR1 is MNHEY, CDR2 SVGEGT, per germline. V lost 5 bases and J lost 12; bases outside the gene matches: 9. The CDR3 is 13 residues long.

This chain's CDR3 is CASSIELSSYEQYF. As DNA, the CDR3 is TGTGCCAGTAGTATAGAACTGAGCTCCTACGAGCAGTACTTC. The V call is TRBV19, the J call TRBJ2-7; no reliable D call. V lost 0 bases to trimming and J lost 0 bases, with 6 bases between them. This CDR3 is built from 14 residues. Germline V gene data show CDR1 as LNHDA and CDR2 as SQIVND (reference sequence).

The count of this clone is one. V and J are TRBV18 and TRBJ1-4; no clear D gene. This CDR3 region has 13 residues. Deletions cut 2 bases from V and 7 bases from J, with 8 bases between. Germline CDR1 reads KGHSH; CDR2 reads LQKENI. The chain's CDR3 is CASSPKGSEKLFF. CDR3 in DNA: TGTGCCAGCTCACCAAAAGGGAGTGAAAAACTGTTTTTT. Drawing the rest from reference TRBV18 and TRBJ1-4, the complete variable domain is NAGVMQNPRHLVRRRGQEARLRCSPMKGHSHVYWYRQLPEEGLKFMVYLQKENIIDESGMPKERFSAEFPKEGPSILRIQQVVRGDSAAYFCASSPKGSEKLFFGSGTQLSVL.

This chain uses TRBV15 with TRBJ1-4; TRBD1 might be the D (6 bases). Germline V gene lookup returns CDR1 LNHNV and CDR2 YYDKDF (reference sequence). V gave up 6 bases and J gave up 5 bases, with 13 bases separating them. CDR3 length: 14 residues. The chain's CDR3 is CATSPQGRNEKLFF. The CDR3 nucleotides read TGTGCCACCAGTCCACAGGGTCGGAATGAAAAACTGTTTTTT.

CDR3 loop: CAWYRDGYTF. The CDR3, as DNA: TGTGCCTGGTACAGGGATGGCTACACCTTC. The V and J genes are TRBV30 and TRBJ1-2; TRBD1 might be the D (6 bases). Germline V CDR1 and CDR2: GTSNPN, SVGIG (reference sequence). CDR3 size: 10 residues. Trimming stripped 5 bases from V and 6 bases from J, with 7 bases between.

The sample holds a few counts of this clone. The genes are TRBV3-1 (or the pseudogene TRBV3-2) and TRBJ1-5; 8 nucleotides line up with TRBD1. Losses at the gene ends were 4 bases for V and 7 bases for J; bases not matched to a gene: 6. From germline, CDR1 is LGHDT and CDR2 YNNKEL (reference sequence). The CDR3 runs 14 residues. The CDR3 is CASSRGRTGQPQHF. The CDR3 coding sequence is TGTGCCAGCAGCCGGGGACGGACAGGGCAGCCCCAGCATTTT.

The V gene is TRBV6-5, the J gene TRBJ2-1; 7 bases are shared with TRBD1. The V segment lost 2 bases and the J segment 6 bases; nucleotides outside the gene matches: 10. Germline CDR1 MNHEY, CDR2 SVGAGI. This CDR3 spans 16 amino acids. The CDR3 protein is CASSYRRPTGRNEQFF. The DNA of the CDR3 is TGTGCCAGCAGTTACCGACGCCCGACAGGGCGCAATGAGCAGTTCTTC.

V and J are TRBV14 and TRBJ2-3; weak D call: TRBD2 (6 bases). CDR1 SGHDN and CDR2 FVKESK come from the germline V gene. The CDR3 is 16 amino acids. V was trimmed by 0 bases and J by 5 bases, leaving 15 bases between them. CDR3 in amino acids: CASSQERRGQGDTQYF. In DNA form, the CDR3 reads TGTGCCAGCAGCCAAGAGAGGCGGGGTCAAGGAGATACGCAGTATTTT.

The chain couples TRBV27 to TRBJ1-5, with 8 nucleotides matching TRBD1. The germline V gene encodes CDR1 MNHEY and CDR2 SMNVEV (reference sequence). The CDR3 loop spans 14 amino acids. V gave up 5 bases and J gave up 3 bases; unmatched junction bases: 3. The CDR3 spells CASSRTGTNQPQHF. The DNA of the CDR3 is TGTGCCAGCAGTAGGACAGGGACCAATCAGCCCCAGCATTTT.

The rearrangement links TRBV28 to TRBJ1-5, with TRBD1 matching 9 bases. The CDR3 spans 16 residues. The germline V gene has CDR1 MDHEN and CDR2 SYDVKM. The junction had 8 bases not matched to a gene; V was cut back by 5 bases and J by 3 bases. This CDR3 reads CASSEPGQGVNQPQHF. CDR3 nucleotide sequence: TGTGCCAGCAGTGAACCGGGACAGGGTGTCAATCAGCCCCAGCATTTT.

The table lists this clone with a count of one. This chain uses TRBV7-3 with TRBJ2-7; 8 positions agree with TRBD2. The germline V gene has CDR1 SGHTA and CDR2 FQGTGA. V lost 2 bases and J lost 0; bases outside the gene matches: 3. This CDR3 has 15 residues. Here the CDR3 reads CASSLGSGASYEQYF. In DNA, the CDR3 is TGTGCCAGCAGCTTAGGTAGCGGGGCCTCCTACGAGCAGTACTTC.